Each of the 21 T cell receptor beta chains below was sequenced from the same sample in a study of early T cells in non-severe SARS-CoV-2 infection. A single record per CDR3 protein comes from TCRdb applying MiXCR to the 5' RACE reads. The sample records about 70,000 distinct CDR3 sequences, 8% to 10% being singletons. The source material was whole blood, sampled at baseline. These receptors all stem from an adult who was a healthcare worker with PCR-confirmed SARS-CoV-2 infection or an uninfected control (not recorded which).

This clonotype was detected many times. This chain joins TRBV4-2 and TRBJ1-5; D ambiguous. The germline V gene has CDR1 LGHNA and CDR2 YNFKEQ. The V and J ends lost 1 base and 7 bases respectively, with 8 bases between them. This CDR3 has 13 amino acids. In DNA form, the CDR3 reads TGTGCCAGCAGCCAAGGGGAAGAACAGCCCCAGCATTTT. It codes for CASSQGEEQPQHF.

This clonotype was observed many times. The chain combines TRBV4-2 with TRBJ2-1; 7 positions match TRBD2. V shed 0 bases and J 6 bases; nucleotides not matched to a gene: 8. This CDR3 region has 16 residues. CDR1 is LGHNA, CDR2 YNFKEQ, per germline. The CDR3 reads CASSQDARERGNEQFF. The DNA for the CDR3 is TGTGCCAGCAGCCAAGATGCGCGGGAGAGGGGCAATGAGCAGTTCTTC.

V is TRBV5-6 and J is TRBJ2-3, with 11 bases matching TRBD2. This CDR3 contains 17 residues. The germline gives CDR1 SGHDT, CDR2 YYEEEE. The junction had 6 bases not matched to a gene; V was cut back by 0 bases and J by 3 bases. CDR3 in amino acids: CASSLVASGRWTDTQYF. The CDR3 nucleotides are TGTGCCAGCAGCTTGGTGGCTAGCGGGAGGTGGACAGATACGCAGTATTTT. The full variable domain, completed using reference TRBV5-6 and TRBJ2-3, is DAGVTQSPTHLIKTRGQQVTLRCSPKSGHDTVSWYQQALGQGPQFIFQYYEEEERQRGNFPDRFSGHQFPNYSSELNVNALLLGDSALYLCASSLVASGRWTDTQYFGPGTRLTVL.

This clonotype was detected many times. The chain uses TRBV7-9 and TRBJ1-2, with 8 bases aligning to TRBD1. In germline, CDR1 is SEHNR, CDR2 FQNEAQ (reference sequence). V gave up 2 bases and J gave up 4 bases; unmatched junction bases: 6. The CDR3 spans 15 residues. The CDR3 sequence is CASSLMTGEGYGYTF. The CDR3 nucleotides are TGTGCCAGCAGCTTAATGACAGGGGAGGGCTATGGCTACACCTTC.

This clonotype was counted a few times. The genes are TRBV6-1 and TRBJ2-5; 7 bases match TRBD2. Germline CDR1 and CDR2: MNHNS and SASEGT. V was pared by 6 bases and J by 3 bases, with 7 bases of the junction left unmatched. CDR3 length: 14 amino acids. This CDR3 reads CASSPGLVKETQYF. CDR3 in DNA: TGTGCCAGCAGCCCCGGACTAGTTAAAGAGACCCAGTACTTC.

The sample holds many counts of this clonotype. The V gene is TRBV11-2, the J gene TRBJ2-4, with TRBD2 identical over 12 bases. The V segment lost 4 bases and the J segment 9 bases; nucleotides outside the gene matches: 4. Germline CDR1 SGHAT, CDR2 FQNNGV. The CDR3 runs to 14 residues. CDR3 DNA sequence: TGTGCCAGCAGCTCCCTAGCGGGAGGGGGCATTCAGTACTTC. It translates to CASSSLAGGGIQYF.

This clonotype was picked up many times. CDR3 residues: CASTRLAQPQHF. The CDR3 DNA sequence: TGTGCCAGCACCAGGTTGGCACAGCCCCAGCATTTT. The chain carries TRBV28 and TRBJ1-5, with no clear D. CDR3 size: 12 residues. V lost 7 bases and J 7 bases, leaving 11 bases between the germline ends. Germline V gene data show CDR1 as MDHEN and CDR2 as SYDVKM.

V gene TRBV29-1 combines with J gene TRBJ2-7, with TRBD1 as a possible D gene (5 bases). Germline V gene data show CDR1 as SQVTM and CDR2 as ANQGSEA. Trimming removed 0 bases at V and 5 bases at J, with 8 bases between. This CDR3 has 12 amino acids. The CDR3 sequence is CSVEDGADEQYF. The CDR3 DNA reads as TGCAGCGTTGAAGATGGGGCGGACGAGCAGTACTTC.

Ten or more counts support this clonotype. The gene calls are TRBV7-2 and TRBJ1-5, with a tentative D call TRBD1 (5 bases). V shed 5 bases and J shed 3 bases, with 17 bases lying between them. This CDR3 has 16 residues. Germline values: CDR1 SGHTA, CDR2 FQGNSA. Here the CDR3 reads CASSHQFRGFNQPQHF. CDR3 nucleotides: TGTGCCAGCAGCCACCAATTCCGGGGCTTCAATCAGCCCCAGCATTTT.

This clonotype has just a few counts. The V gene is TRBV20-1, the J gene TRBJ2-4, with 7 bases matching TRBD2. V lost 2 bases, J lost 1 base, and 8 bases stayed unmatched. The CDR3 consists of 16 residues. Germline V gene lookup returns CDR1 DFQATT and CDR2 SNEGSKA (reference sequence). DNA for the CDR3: TGCAGTGCTAGAAGGTCTGGGGGGGAGGCCAAAAACATTCAGTACTTC. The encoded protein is CSARRSGGEAKNIQYF.

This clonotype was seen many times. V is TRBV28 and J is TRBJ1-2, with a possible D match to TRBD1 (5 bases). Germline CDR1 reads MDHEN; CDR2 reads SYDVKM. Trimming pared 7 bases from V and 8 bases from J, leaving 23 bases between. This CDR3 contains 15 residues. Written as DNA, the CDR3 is TGTGCCAGCACCCCATCCTTCGACAGCAACAGAGGCTACACCTTC. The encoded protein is CASTPSFDSNRGYTF.

The CDR3 reads CASSRTSGTGELFF. Here the CDR3 DNA reads TGTGCCAGCAGCCGGACTAGCGGGACCGGGGAGCTGTTTTTT. V is TRBV3-1 and J is TRBJ2-2; 11 positions agree with TRBD2. Trimming removed 4 bases from V and 5 bases from J; junction bases left unmatched: 0. The CDR3 extends over 14 amino acids. Germline CDR1 LGHDT, CDR2 YNNKEL (reference sequence).

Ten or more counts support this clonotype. The CDR3 loop reads CASSPVGGKNIQYF. Here the CDR3 DNA reads TGTGCCAGCAGTCCCGTGGGAGGCAAAAACATTCAGTACTTC. The chain has TRBV12-3 or TRBV12-4 and TRBJ2-4; D may be TRBD2 (6 bases). Trimming shortened V by 5 bases and J by 3 bases, and 11 bases separated the two germline ends. The CDR3 runs to 14 residues.

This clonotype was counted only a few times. CDR3 loop: CASSSSHREAFF. CDR3 DNA: TGTGCCAGCAGTTCCTCCCACAGGGAGGCTTTCTTT. The chain uses TRBV28 and TRBJ1-1, with D tentatively TRBD1 (6 bases). Germline CDR1 reads MDHEN; CDR2 reads SYDVKM. V was cut by 4 bases and J by 11 bases, with 14 bases left in between. The CDR3 runs to 12 residues.

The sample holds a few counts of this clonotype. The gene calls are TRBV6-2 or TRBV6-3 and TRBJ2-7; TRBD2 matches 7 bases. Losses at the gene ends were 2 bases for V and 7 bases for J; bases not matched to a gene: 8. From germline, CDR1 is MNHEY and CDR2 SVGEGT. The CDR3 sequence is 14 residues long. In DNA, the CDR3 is TGTGCCAGCAGTTACGGAACTAGCGCTGGGGAGCAGTACTTC. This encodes CASSYGTSAGEQYF.

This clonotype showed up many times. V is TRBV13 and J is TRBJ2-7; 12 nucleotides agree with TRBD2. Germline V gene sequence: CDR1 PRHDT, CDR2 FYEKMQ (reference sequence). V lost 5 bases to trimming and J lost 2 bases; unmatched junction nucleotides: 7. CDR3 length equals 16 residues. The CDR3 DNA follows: TGTGCCAGCAGCCCTGGACTAGCGGGGTCCCCCTACGAGCAGTACTTC. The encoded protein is CASSPGLAGSPYEQYF.

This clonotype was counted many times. Here the CDR3 reads CASSPGLAGAEQFF. The CDR3 nucleotides read TGTGCCAGCAGCCCGGGACTAGCGGGAGCTGAGCAGTTCTTC. The rearrangement links TRBV3-1 to TRBJ2-1; 14 bases are shared with TRBD2. J lost 9 bases, V lost 4 bases, and 2 bases had no gene match. The CDR3 spans 14 residues. Germline assignment: CDR1 LGHDT and CDR2 YNNKEL (reference sequence).

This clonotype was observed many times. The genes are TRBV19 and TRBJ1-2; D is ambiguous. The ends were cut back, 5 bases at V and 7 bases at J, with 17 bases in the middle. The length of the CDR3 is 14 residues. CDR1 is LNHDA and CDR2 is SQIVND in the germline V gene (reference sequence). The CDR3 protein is CASSVRPLGSGYTF. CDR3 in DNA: TGTGCCAGTAGTGTCCGTCCTCTGGGGTCTGGCTACACCTTC.

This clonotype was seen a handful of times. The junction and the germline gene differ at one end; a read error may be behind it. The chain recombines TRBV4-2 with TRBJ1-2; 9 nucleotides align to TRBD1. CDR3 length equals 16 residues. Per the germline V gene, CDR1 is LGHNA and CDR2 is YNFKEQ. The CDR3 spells CVSSQATGGANYGYTF. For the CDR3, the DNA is TGTGTCAGCAGCCAAGCTACAGGGGGCGCCAACTATGGCTACACCTTC.

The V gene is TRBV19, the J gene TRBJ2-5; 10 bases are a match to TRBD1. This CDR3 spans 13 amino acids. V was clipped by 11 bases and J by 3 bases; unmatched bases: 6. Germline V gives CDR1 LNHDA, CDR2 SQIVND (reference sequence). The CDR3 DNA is TGTGCCTCTTCGGGACAGGGGAAAGAGACCCAGTACTTC. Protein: CASSGQGKETQYF.

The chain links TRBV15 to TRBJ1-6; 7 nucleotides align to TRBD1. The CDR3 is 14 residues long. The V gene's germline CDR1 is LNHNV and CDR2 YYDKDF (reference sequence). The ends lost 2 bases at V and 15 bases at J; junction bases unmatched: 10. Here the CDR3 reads CATSRQGGAAVLHF. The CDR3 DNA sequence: TGTGCCACCAGCAGACAGGGGGGCGCAGCGGTCCTCCACTTT.